The 20 T cell receptor beta chains below were found in one sample sequenced in a study of cytomegalovirus exposure and HLA in healthy donors. PCR used 60 Vbeta primers and 13 Jbeta primers. The assay was immunoSEQ multiplex PCR, and TCRdb's table has in-frame clones only and misses some. Here the sample spans about 110,000 clones, around 74% being singletons. The sequencing sample was made of PBMCs. All receptors derive from a woman aged 40-49 years in good health and CMV-seropositive.

This clone has just a few counts. J is TRBJ1-1 and V is TRBV5-4; no clear D gene. CDR1 is SGHNT and CDR2 is YYREEE in the germline V gene (reference sequence). The CDR3 runs 15 residues. V lost 4 bases and J lost 1, with 14 bases in between. The CDR3 DNA is TGTGCCAGCAGCCTGCTCGGGGTAGGGAACACTGAAGCTTTCTTT. The encoded protein is CASSLLGVGNTEAFF. The full variable domain, with the rest looked up from reference TRBV5-4 and TRBJ1-1, is ETGVTQSPTHLIKTRGQQVTLRCSSQSGHNTVSWYQQALGQGPQFIFQYYREEENGRGNFPPRFSGLQFPNYSSELNVNALELDDSALYLCASSLLGVGNTEAFFGQGTRLTVV.

The rearrangement uses TRBV7-9 and TRBJ1-1; the D gene is possibly TRBD1 (6 bases). Trimming stripped 4 bases from V and 2 bases from J, with 11 bases between. Germline V lookup: CDR1 SEHNR, CDR2 FQNEAQ (reference sequence). The CDR3 covers 14 residues. CDR3 in DNA: TGTGCCAGCAGCTCTCGGACAGCTAACACTGAAGCTTTCTTT. It yields the protein CASSSRTANTEAFF.

V usage is TRBV18 and J usage is TRBJ2-1, with 7 positions matching TRBD2. V was pared by 7 bases and J by 5 bases, with 8 bases of the junction left unmatched. The CDR3 spans 14 residues. CDR1 and CDR2 from the germline V gene are KGHSH and LQKENI. In DNA form, the CDR3 reads TGTGCCAGCTTCTCCTCCGGGGGGAACAATGAGCAGTTCTTC. This sequence encodes CASFSSGGNNEQFF.

The V gene is TRBV4-3, the J gene TRBJ2-7; possible D gene TRBD2, 6 bases. The CDR3 has 14 amino acids. Germline V gives CDR1 LGHNA, CDR2 YSLEER. Trimming cost V 4 bases and J 4 bases, with 14 bases left between them. The CDR3 nucleotides read TGCGCCAGCAGCCGGGGACTCGGGGGATACGAGCAGTACTTC. This encodes CASSRGLGGYEQYF.

The V and J genes are TRBV27 and TRBJ1-2, with 9 bases identical to TRBD1. From germline, CDR1 is MNHEY and CDR2 SMNVEV (reference sequence). After removal of 6 bases from V and 3 bases from J, the junction contained 11 bases not matched to a gene. This CDR3 comprises 16 residues. CDR3 nucleotide sequence: TGTGCCAGCAGAACCTATCCACAGGGGGCTGACTATGGCTACACCTTC. It codes for CASRTYPQGADYGYTF.

V gene TRBV14 combines with J gene TRBJ1-2; 7 bases map to TRBD1. The trim removed 4 bases at V and 8 bases at J, leaving 7 bases unmatched. CDR3 length: 13 amino acids. Germline lookup yields CDR1 SGHDN and CDR2 FVKESK. The CDR3 protein is CASSRQGVGGYTF. In DNA, the CDR3 is TGTGCCAGCAGCCGCCAGGGGGTTGGGGGCTACACCTTC.

The DNA for the CDR3 is TGTGCCAGCAGATCCGGACACTCTAGCAATCAGCCCCAGCATTTT. It codes for CASRSGHSSNQPQHF. This chain connects TRBV5-6 to TRBJ1-5, with a possible D match to TRBD1 (5 bases). V was cut by 5 bases and J by 0 bases, with 12 bases left in between. The germline CDR1 and CDR2 sequences are SGHDT and YYEEEE. The CDR3 is 15 residues long.

This clone was seen more than once but under ten times. V is TRBV6-5 and J is TRBJ2-7; D unresolved. The V gene's germline CDR1 is MNHEY and CDR2 SVGAGI. The V end was cut by 5 bases, the J end by 7 bases, with 15 bases between. The CDR3 runs 13 residues. The CDR3: CASSPPGLMEQYF. Here the CDR3 DNA reads TGTGCCAGCAGTCCCCCCGGGTTAATGGAGCAGTACTTC.

The V and J genes are TRBV6-6 and TRBJ2-4; the D gene is possibly TRBD2 (6 bases). Germline lookup yields CDR1 MNHNY and CDR2 SVGAGI (reference sequence). CDR3 size: 14 residues. V was clipped by 7 bases and J by 3 bases, with 13 bases between them. For the CDR3, the DNA is TGTGCCAGCAAAGAACAGGAGGGCAAAAACATTCAGTACTTC. Protein: CASKEQEGKNIQYF.

The chain uses TRBV30 and TRBJ1-2, with 7 bases aligning to TRBD1. Germline V CDR1 and CDR2: GTSNPN, SVGIG (reference sequence). The CDR3 has 12 residues. V trimming: 4 bases; J trimming: 4 bases; junction bases outside the gene matches: 3. The CDR3 reads CAWKGAAYGYTF. The CDR3 DNA reads TGTGCCTGGAAGGGGGCAGCCTATGGCTACACCTTC.

The CDR3 sequence is CASSLRTVPNTEAFF. CDR3 DNA: TGTGCCAGCAGCCTCAGGACAGTACCAAACACTGAAGCTTTCTTT. The V and J genes are TRBV7-9 and TRBJ1-1, with D tentatively TRBD1 (6 bases). V was clipped by 5 bases and J by 2 bases, with 15 bases between them. From germline, CDR1 is SEHNR and CDR2 FQNEAQ (reference sequence). This CDR3 is built from 15 residues.

The chain has TRBV30 and TRBJ2-5, with D possibly being TRBD1 (5 bases). The CDR3 length is 12 residues. CDR1 is GTSNPN, CDR2 SVGIG, per germline (reference sequence). Trimming left V 2 bases short and J 12 bases short, with 16 bases between. CDR3 sequence: CAWSRPEGVKYF. CDR3 nucleotide sequence: TGTGCCTGGAGTCGTCCCGAAGGGGTGAAGTACTTC.

The chain links TRBV30 to TRBJ1-1; D is undetermined. CDR3 size: 12 residues. Germline-derived CDR1 and CDR2 are GTSNPN and SVGIG (reference sequence). Trimming shortened V by 3 bases and J by 11 bases, and 16 bases separated the two germline ends. The CDR3 protein is CAWSPQSVRAFF. The CDR3 DNA is TGTGCCTGGAGCCCACAAAGCGTCCGGGCTTTCTTT.

The table lists this clone with a count of one. The rearrangement uses TRBV30 and TRBJ1-1; D is unclear. The CDR3 has 12 amino acids. The V and J ends lost 4 bases and 1 base respectively, with 7 bases between them. Germline CDR1 and CDR2: GTSNPN and SVGIG (reference sequence). The CDR3 reads CAWKTPNTEAFF. CDR3 bases: TGTGCCTGGAAAACACCGAACACTGAAGCTTTCTTT.

The V call is TRBV4-1, the J call TRBJ1-6; D uncertain. The V gene lost 0 bases and the J gene lost 12 bases, with 15 bases spanning the gap. Looked up from germline, CDR1 is MGHRA and CDR2 is YSYEKL. The CDR3 length is 15 residues. The CDR3 sequence is CASSQDQRGEEPLHF. In nucleotides, the CDR3 is TGCGCCAGCAGCCAAGATCAGCGGGGAGAGGAACCCCTCCACTTT.

This clone was recorded only once. The genes are TRBV15 and TRBJ2-7; a weak D match, TRBD1 (6 bases). CDR3 size: 15 residues. Germline V gene sequence: CDR1 LNHNV, CDR2 YYDKDF (reference sequence). The germline V and J ends were trimmed by 0 bases and 6 bases, with 15 bases remaining between them. The CDR3 loop is CATSRDGSRGSEQYF. CDR3 coding DNA: TGTGCCACCAGCAGAGACGGGTCCAGGGGCAGCGAGCAGTACTTC.

The table lists this clone with a count of one. This chain links TRBV7-9 with TRBJ1-2; 7 positions match TRBD1. Germline CDR1 is SEHNR and CDR2 is FQNEAQ (reference sequence). V lost 5 bases to trimming and J lost 2 bases; unmatched junction nucleotides: 5. This CDR3 is built from 14 residues. CDR3 DNA sequence: TGTGCCAGCAGCCAGGGACAGTGGAACTATGGCTACACCTTC. Protein: CASSQGQWNYGYTF.

This clone was seen only a few times. The genes are TRBV6-1 and TRBJ1-5; 8 positions match TRBD1. Trimming cost V 7 bases and J 2 bases; bases outside gene matches: 7. This CDR3 is built from 15 residues. Germline lookup yields CDR1 MNHNS and CDR2 SASEGT. CDR3: CASNQGARGNQPQHF. The CDR3 DNA follows: TGTGCCAGCAACCAGGGGGCGAGAGGCAATCAGCCCCAGCATTTT.

CDR3 sequence: CASSPRDRGNTEAFF. In nucleotides, the CDR3 is TGTGCCAGCAGCCCCAGGGACAGGGGGAACACTGAAGCTTTCTTT. This rearrangement joins TRBV5-4 to TRBJ1-1; 10 bases fit TRBD1. Germline V lookup: CDR1 SGHNT, CDR2 YYREEE (reference sequence). The CDR3 contains 15 residues. With V trimmed by 4 bases and J by 1 base, 4 bases remained unmatched.

This sequence joins TRBV19 and TRBJ1-2, with D uncertain. CDR1 and CDR2 from the germline V gene are LNHDA and SQIVND (reference sequence). The CDR3 is made up of 14 amino acids. The V and J ends lost 7 bases and 0 bases respectively, with 12 bases between them. The CDR3 DNA follows: TGTGCCAGTACCCCGCGGTCTACTAACTATGGCTACACCTTC. Encoded protein: CASTPRSTNYGYTF.